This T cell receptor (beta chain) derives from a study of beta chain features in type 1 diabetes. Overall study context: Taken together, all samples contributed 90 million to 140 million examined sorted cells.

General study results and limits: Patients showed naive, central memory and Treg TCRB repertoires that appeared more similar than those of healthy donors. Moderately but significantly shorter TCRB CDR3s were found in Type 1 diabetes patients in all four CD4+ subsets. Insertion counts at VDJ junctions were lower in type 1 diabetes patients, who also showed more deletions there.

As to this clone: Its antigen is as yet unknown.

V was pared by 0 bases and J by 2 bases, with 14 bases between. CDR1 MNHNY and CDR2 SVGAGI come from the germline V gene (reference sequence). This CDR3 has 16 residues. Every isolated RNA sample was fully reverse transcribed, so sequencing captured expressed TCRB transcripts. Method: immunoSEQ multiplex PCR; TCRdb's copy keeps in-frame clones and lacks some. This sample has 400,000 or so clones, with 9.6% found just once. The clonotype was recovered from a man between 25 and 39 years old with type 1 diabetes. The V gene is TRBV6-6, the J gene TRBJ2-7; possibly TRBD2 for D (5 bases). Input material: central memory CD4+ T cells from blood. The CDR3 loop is CASSYSLPDGAYEQYF. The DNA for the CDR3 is TGTGCCAGCAGTTACTCCCTCCCTGACGGGGCCTACGAGCAGTACTTC.